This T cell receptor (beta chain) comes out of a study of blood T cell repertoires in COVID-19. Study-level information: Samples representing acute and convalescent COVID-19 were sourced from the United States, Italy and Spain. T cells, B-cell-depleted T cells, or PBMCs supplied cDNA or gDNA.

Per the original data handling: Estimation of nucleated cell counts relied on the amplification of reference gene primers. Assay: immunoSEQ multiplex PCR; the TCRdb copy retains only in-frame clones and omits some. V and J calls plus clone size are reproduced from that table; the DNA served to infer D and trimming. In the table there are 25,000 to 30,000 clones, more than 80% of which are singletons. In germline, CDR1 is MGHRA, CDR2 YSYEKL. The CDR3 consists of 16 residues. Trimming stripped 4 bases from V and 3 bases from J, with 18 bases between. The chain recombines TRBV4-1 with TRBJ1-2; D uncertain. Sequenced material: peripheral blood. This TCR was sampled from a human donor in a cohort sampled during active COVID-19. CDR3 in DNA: TGCGCCAGCAGCCTCAGCGGCACGGGATATGACTATGGCTACACCTTC. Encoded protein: CASSLSGTGYDYGYTF.